Below, 13 T cell receptor beta chains from the same sample are listed, as sequenced in a study of blood T cell repertoires in COVID-19. Only in-frame clones appear in the TCRdb table, and some are missing; sequencing was by immunoSEQ multiplex PCR. The repertoire holds about 200,000 clones, approximately 90% seen once, with roughly 5.6% in the top ten. The sample consisted of peripheral blood. Every receptor here comes from a man aged 40-49 years with active or convalescent COVID-19.

CDR3 DNA sequence: TGTGCCAGCAGCTTAAAGGCCCCCGGGACTAGGGAAGAGACCCAGTACTTC. As protein: CASSLKAPGTREETQYF. This chain links TRBV7-2 with TRBJ2-5, with 8 bases fitting TRBD2. Losses at the gene ends were 2 bases for V and 3 bases for J; bases not matched to a gene: 11. This CDR3 is built from 17 residues. Germline loops: CDR1 SGHTA, CDR2 FQGNSA.

J is TRBJ2-2 and V is TRBV5-1, with a tentative D call TRBD1 (6 bases). The CDR3 totals 16 residues. CDR1 is SGHRS, CDR2 YFSETQ, per germline. V shed 5 bases and J shed 3 bases, with 17 bases lying between them. The CDR3 DNA reads TGCGCCAGCAGTCCACAGGGTTCGGGCGACACCGGGGAGCTGTTTTTT. It specifies CASSPQGSGDTGELFF. Filled out from reference TRBV5-1 and TRBJ2-2, the complete variable domain reads KAGVTQTPRYLIKTRGQQVTLSCSPISGHRSVSWYQQTPGQGLQFLFEYFSETQRNKGNFPGRFSGRQFSNSRSEMNVSTLELGDSALYLCASSPQGSGDTGELFFGEGSRLTVL.

The chain carries TRBV5-1 and TRBJ1-6; D not certain. Trimming stripped 0 bases from V and 5 bases from J, with 9 bases between. The CDR3 is 15 residues long. Germline V lookup: CDR1 SGHRS, CDR2 YFSETQ. DNA for the CDR3: TGCGCCAGCAGCTTGGCGCGGGGAGATAATTCACCCCTCCACTTT. Protein: CASSLARGDNSPLHF.

CDR3: CASSHTIGGRGYTF. CDR3 DNA: TGTGCCAGCAGCCACACTATAGGGGGACGCGGCTACACCTTC. The genes are TRBV3-1 (or the pseudogene TRBV3-2) and TRBJ1-2; tentatively, D is TRBD1 (6 bases). The V end was cut by 3 bases, the J end by 8 bases, with 16 bases between. The CDR3 is 14 residues long. The V gene's germline CDR1 is LGHDT and CDR2 YNNKEL (reference sequence).

The gene calls are TRBV5-1 and TRBJ1-1, with D maybe TRBD1 (5 bases). Germline CDR1 reads SGHRS; CDR2 reads YFSETQ. V lost 2 bases and J 5 bases, leaving 13 bases between the germline ends. The CDR3 is 14 residues long. DNA of the CDR3: TGCGCCAGCAGCTTAGTTCGGGGGACGACTGAAGCTTTCTTT. This sequence encodes CASSLVRGTTEAFF. Full variable domain (outside the CDR3, taken from reference TRBV5-1 and TRBJ1-1): KAGVTQTPRYLIKTRGQQVTLSCSPISGHRSVSWYQQTPGQGLQFLFEYFSETQRNKGNFPGRFSGRQFSNSRSEMNVSTLELGDSALYLCASSLVRGTTEAFFGQGTRLTVV.

A single count supports this clone. V usage is TRBV3-1 (or the pseudogene TRBV3-2) and J usage is TRBJ2-7, with D maybe TRBD2 (5 bases). In germline, CDR1 is LGHDT, CDR2 YNNKEL (reference sequence). This CDR3 is built from 15 residues. Deletions cut 4 bases from V and 2 bases from J, with 15 bases between. The CDR3 DNA reads as TGTGCCAGCAGCCCGCCGGGGAGTTCAGCCTACGAGCAGTACTTC. Residues: CASSPPGSSAYEQYF.

The chain joins TRBV5-5 to TRBJ1-2; unclear D gene. This CDR3 is built from 14 residues. CDR1 is SGHKS, CDR2 YYEKEE, per germline (reference sequence). V was clipped by 4 bases and J by 3 bases, with 13 bases between them. For the CDR3, the DNA is TGTGCCAGCAGCGCTGTTTACGGGGACTATGGCTACACCTTC. Encoded protein: CASSAVYGDYGYTF. Full variable domain (outside the CDR3, taken from reference TRBV5-5 and TRBJ1-2): DAGVTQSPTHLIKTRGQQVTLRCSPISGHKSVSWYQQVLGQGPQFIFQYYEKEERGRGNFPDRFSARQFPNYSSELNVNALLLGDSALYLCASSAVYGDYGYTFGSGTRLTVV.

In DNA form, the CDR3 reads TGTGCCAGTAGTACACCCGGCGCGGGATGGAACACTGAAGCTTTCTTT. Translation gives CASSTPGAGWNTEAFF. V and J are TRBV19 and TRBJ1-1; D not resolved. Germline loops: CDR1 LNHDA, CDR2 SQIVND (reference sequence). This CDR3 contains 16 residues. Trimming took 4 bases from V and 1 from J, leaving 16 bases between them.

The sample holds one count of this clone. The chain is built from TRBV15 and TRBJ1-2; D may be TRBD1 (6 bases). V lost 0 bases and J 8 bases, leaving 13 bases between the germline ends. Germline V lookup: CDR1 LNHNV, CDR2 YYDKDF (reference sequence). The length of the CDR3 is 14 residues. CDR3 DNA sequence: TGTGCCACCAGCAGAGATATTACAGGGCGAGGCTACACCTTC. Its protein is CATSRDITGRGYTF.

This clone appeared once. This chain joins TRBV18 and TRBJ1-4; 10 nucleotides match TRBD1. The CDR3 loop spans 18 amino acids. Losses at the gene ends were 1 base for V and 8 bases for J; bases not matched to a gene: 13. Per germline, CDR1 KGHSH and CDR2 LQKENI. The DNA of the CDR3 is TGTGCCAGCTCACCACTACTCCGGGACAGGGGATTAACGGAAAAACTGTTTTTT. Protein sequence: CASSPLLRDRGLTEKLFF.

The chain carries TRBV12-5 and TRBJ2-2; TRBD2 is a possible D gene (6 bases). The CDR3 totals 17 residues. The V end was cut by 4 bases, the J end by 1 base, with 16 bases between. Germline V gene data show CDR1 as LGHNT and CDR2 as FRNRAP. The CDR3 region is CASGSYSGGVNTGELFF. In DNA, the CDR3 is TGTGCTAGTGGTTCGTACTCCGGAGGGGTGAACACCGGGGAGCTGTTTTTT.

In DNA form, the CDR3 reads TGTGCCAGCAGCCCATGGACTAGCGGAGAAAACGGGGAGCTGTTTTTT. This sequence encodes CASSPWTSGENGELFF. The chain uses TRBV5-4 and TRBJ2-2, with TRBD2 matching over 10 bases. Germline V gene sequence: CDR1 SGHNT, CDR2 YYREEE (reference sequence). The V gene end was trimmed by 4 bases and the J gene end by 7 bases; junction bases not matched to a gene: 10. The CDR3 runs to 16 residues.

The chain recombines TRBV19 with TRBJ2-1, with 9 bases that match TRBD2. Trimming removed 5 bases from V and 6 bases from J; junction bases left unmatched: 11. The CDR3 runs 16 residues. CDR1 is LNHDA and CDR2 is SQIVND in the germline V gene (reference sequence). The CDR3 spells CASSLLAGGNINEQFF. For the CDR3, the DNA is TGTGCCAGTAGTTTACTGGCGGGAGGGAATATCAATGAGCAGTTCTTC.